Below, 2 T cell receptor beta chains from the same sample are listed, as sequenced in a study of vaccination effects on CD4 cells after COVID-19. Their antigens remain unidentified. Antigen-specific CD4+ T cell clonotypes were called by their expansion after viral peptide-pool culture in ViraFEST. Once cultured for 10 to 11 days, the cells underwent separation to obtain CD4+ T cells. Each vaccine recipient was nucleocapsid antibody negative and had no prior SARS-CoV-2 infection. Clones were sequenced by immunoSEQ multiplex PCR, and TCRdb holds only the in-frame ones, with some missing. The sample yields tens of thousands of clones, 70% to 80% seen once. The material sequenced was CD4+ T cells from PBMCs cultured with HCoV-NL63 spike peptides, taken before COVID-19 vaccination. The source of these receptors is a human donor who received a COVID-19 vaccine.

This clone was seen only a few times. The rearrangement joins TRBV5-4 to TRBJ2-2, with D unresolved. V was cut by 0 bases and J by 0 bases, with 6 bases left in between. CDR1 is SGHNT, CDR2 YYREEE, per germline (reference sequence). This CDR3 comprises 15 residues. The CDR3 loop reads CASSLARTNTGELFF. The CDR3 region has the DNA TGTGCCAGCAGCTTGGCCCGAACGAACACCGGGGAGCTGTTTTTT.

V gene TRBV2 combines with J gene TRBJ1-5; the match to TRBD1 covers 12 bases. The junction had 4 bases not matched to a gene; V was cut back by 4 bases and J by 6 bases. This CDR3 is 15 amino acids long. CDR1 SNHLY and CDR2 FYNNEI come from the germline V gene. The CDR3 region is CASSAGTGGLQPQHF. CDR3 coding DNA: TGTGCCAGCAGTGCCGGGACAGGGGGCCTTCAGCCCCAGCATTTT.